The 21 T cell receptor beta chains presented below share a single source sample, sequenced in a study of Graves' ophthalmopathy and Graves' hyperthyroidism. Amplified material comprised TCR beta CDR3 regions derived from RNA transcripts. RT-PCR with HTBI primers came first, then second-round multiplex PCR. TCRdb passed the multiplex PCR reads through MiXCR, listing each CDR3 protein once. The sample has over a million distinct CDR3 sequences, less than 45% seen once. Sequencing was performed on peripheral blood or thyroid tissue (not recorded which). The source is an adult man with Graves' hyperthyroidism.

The chain's CDR3 is CATSRPNKGAYEQYF. The CDR3 DNA sequence: TGTGCCACCAGCAGACCAAATAAGGGAGCCTACGAGCAGTACTTC. The chain joins TRBV15 to TRBJ2-7; weak D call: TRBD2 (5 bases). The CDR3 length is 15 residues. Per the germline V gene, CDR1 is LNHNV and CDR2 is YYDKDF (reference sequence). Trimming took off 2 bases at V and 2 bases at J, with 13 bases between the two ends. Together with reference TRBV15 and TRBJ2-7, the CDR3 gives the full variable domain: DAMVIQNPRYQVTQFGKPVTLSCSQTLNHNVMYWYQQKSSQAPKLLFHYYDKDFNNEADTPDNFQSRRPNTSFCFLDIRSPGLGDTAMYLCATSRPNKGAYEQYFGPGTRLTVT.

This sequence joins TRBV7-8 and TRBJ2-7; D perhaps matches TRBD1 (6 bases). From germline, CDR1 is SGHVS and CDR2 FQNEAQ. V lost 6 bases to trimming and J lost 5 bases, with 20 bases between them. The CDR3 extends over 15 amino acids. The CDR3: CASRSGTIGRNEQYF. The CDR3 DNA follows: TGTGCCAGCAGGTCTGGGACAATCGGACGCAACGAGCAGTACTTC.

This clonotype was recorded at least ten times. V is TRBV12-3 or TRBV12-4 and J is TRBJ2-6; D gene unclear. This CDR3 has 13 amino acids. V gave up 9 bases and J gave up 1 base, with 7 bases separating them. CDR3 residues: CASERSGANVLTF. CDR3 nucleotides: TGTGCCAGTGAGAGGTCTGGGGCCAACGTCCTGACTTTC.

This clonotype was seen many times. The CDR3 sequence: CASSQEQGGGYEQYF. DNA of the CDR3: TGCGCCAGCAGCCAGGAGCAGGGTGGTGGTTACGAGCAGTACTTC. The V gene is TRBV4-3, the J gene TRBJ2-7; TRBD1 is a possible D gene (5 bases). Trimming removed 3 bases at V and 4 bases at J, with 16 bases between. CDR1 is LGHNA, CDR2 YSLEER, per germline. This CDR3 comprises 15 residues.

This chain links TRBV30 with TRBJ2-7, with D perhaps TRBD1 (5 bases). Germline loops: CDR1 GTSNPN, CDR2 SVGIG (reference sequence). V gave up 3 bases and J gave up 3 bases, with 15 bases separating them. This CDR3 region has 14 residues. The CDR3 reads CAWRKTSGIYEQYF. In DNA, the CDR3 is TGTGCCTGGAGGAAAACCTCAGGGATCTACGAGCAGTACTTC. Looking up the rest from reference TRBV30 and TRBJ2-7 gives the full variable domain: SQTIHQWPATLVQPVGSPLSLECTVEGTSNPNLYWYRQAAGRGLQLLFYSVGIGQISSEVPQNLSASRPQDRQFILSSKKLLLSDSGFYLCAWRKTSGIYEQYFGPGTRLTVT.

The rearrangement links TRBV10-3 to TRBJ2-5, with 8 bases identical to TRBD1. V was pared by 7 bases and J by 5 bases, with 12 bases of the junction left unmatched. The germline V gene has CDR1 ENHRY and CDR2 SYGVKD. The CDR3 consists of 15 residues. The CDR3 DNA reads as TGTGCCATCACCCTTACACAGGGGGACGCCGAGACCCAGTACTTC. Amino acids: CAITLTQGDAETQYF.

The genes are TRBV29-1 and TRBJ2-5; 9 positions agree with TRBD1. Germline CDR1 is SQVTM and CDR2 is ANQGSEA. The CDR3 is 13 residues long. With V trimmed by 7 bases and J by 5 bases, 8 bases remained unmatched. This CDR3 is CSANRGLGETQYF. CDR3 sequence (DNA): TGCAGCGCCAACAGGGGGCTAGGGGAGACCCAGTACTTC.

The rearrangement uses TRBV7-6 and TRBJ2-5, with TRBD2 matching 8 bases. Germline loops: CDR1 SGHVS, CDR2 FNYEAQ. There are 17 residues in the CDR3. After removal of 4 bases from V and 3 bases from J, the junction contained 13 bases not matched to a gene. CDR3: CASSSQGFSGTEETQYF. CDR3 coding DNA: TGTGCCAGCAGCTCCCAGGGGTTTAGCGGGACCGAAGAGACCCAGTACTTC.

This clonotype occurred a few times. The V gene is TRBV2, the J gene TRBJ2-3, with D possibly being TRBD1 (7 bases). The CDR3 covers 16 residues. Germline-derived CDR1 and CDR2 are SNHLY and FYNNEI. Trimming pared 3 bases from V and 1 base from J, leaving 14 bases between. The CDR3 sequence is CASSDRETGRTDTQYF. As DNA, the CDR3 is TGTGCCAGCAGTGACCGGGAGACAGGGCGCACAGATACGCAGTATTTT.

This clonotype showed up many times. The chain joins TRBV9 to TRBJ1-1, with D unclear. The V end was cut by 0 bases, the J end by 4 bases, with 10 bases between. The CDR3 covers 14 residues. CDR1 is SGDLS and CDR2 is YYNGEE in the germline V gene. The CDR3 sequence: CASSVARGGTEAFF. The CDR3 DNA reads as TGTGCCAGCAGCGTAGCCCGGGGAGGCACTGAAGCTTTCTTT. The full variable domain, with the rest looked up from reference TRBV9 and TRBJ1-1, is DSGVTQTPKHLITATGQRVTLRCSPRSGDLSVYWYQQSLDQGLQFLIQYYNGEERAKGNILERFSAQQFPDLHSELNLSSLELGDSALYFCASSVARGGTEAFFGQGTRLTVV.

This clonotype was found many times. This chain joins TRBV7-9 and TRBJ1-1; no reliable D call. Germline V lookup: CDR1 SEHNR, CDR2 FQNEAQ (reference sequence). Between the trimmed V and J ends, which lost 0 bases and 7 bases, there was a span of 9 bases. This CDR3 has 13 amino acids. CDR3 sequence: CASSLAVGIEAFF. CDR3 in DNA: TGTGCCAGCAGCTTAGCGGTGGGGATTGAAGCTTTCTTT.

The sample holds a few counts of this clonotype. V is TRBV6-5 and J is TRBJ1-5; D is unresolved. The germline CDR1 and CDR2 sequences are MNHEY and SVGAGI. The CDR3 is 15 amino acids. V was shortened by 4 bases and J by 2 bases, with 12 bases between the two germline ends. The CDR3, as DNA: TGTGCCAGCAGTTTCCAGGCTAGGGGCAATCAGCCCCAGCATTTT. Its protein product is CASSFQARGNQPQHF.

V is TRBV9 and J is TRBJ2-7, with 7 positions matching TRBD2. Germline V lookup: CDR1 SGDLS, CDR2 YYNGEE. V lost 7 bases and J lost 0; bases outside the gene matches: 16. The CDR3 is 17 amino acids. The CDR3 region is CASSPLPASGVSYEQYF. The CDR3, as DNA: TGTGCCAGCTCACCACTACCTGCTAGCGGTGTCTCCTACGAGCAGTACTTC.

This clonotype was counted ten times or more. The chain has TRBV19 and TRBJ1-6; D gene unclear. The V gene lost 7 bases and the J gene lost 2 bases, with 12 bases spanning the gap. CDR3 size: 15 residues. The V gene's germline CDR1 is LNHDA and CDR2 SQIVND (reference sequence). CDR3 nucleotides: TGTGCCAGTACTTACAACCGGGCCTATAATTCACCCCTCCACTTT. As protein: CASTYNRAYNSPLHF.

The chain joins TRBV29-1 to TRBJ2-3, with unresolved D. CDR3 length: 18 amino acids. Germline V lookup: CDR1 SQVTM, CDR2 ANQGSEA. V dropped 3 bases and J dropped 2 bases, with 24 bases sitting between them. The CDR3 spells CSVEDPGPHKASTDTQYF. The DNA for the CDR3 is TGCAGCGTTGAGGATCCTGGTCCCCACAAGGCCTCCACAGATACGCAGTATTTT.

V is TRBV20-1 and J is TRBJ2-7; TRBD1 aligns across 10 bases. There are 15 residues in the CDR3. V was pared by 0 bases and J by 0 bases, with 2 bases of the junction left unmatched. Per the germline V gene, CDR1 is DFQATT and CDR2 is SNEGSKA (reference sequence). The CDR3 loop is CSARDRTGGSYEQYF. The CDR3 bases are TGCAGTGCTAGAGACAGGACAGGGGGCTCCTACGAGCAGTACTTC.

A remark on this clonotype: A single base separates this from a much larger clone, so it may be a read error. This chain connects TRBV4-3 to TRBJ2-5; a possible D gene is TRBD1 (7 bases). Germline CDR1 is LGHNA and CDR2 is YSLEER. V was pared by 1 base and J by 2 bases, with 14 bases between. The CDR3 covers 16 residues. CDR3 coding DNA: TGCGCCAGCAGCCAAGCAGGGGGGATAAGTCAAGAGACCCAGTACTTC. Translation gives CASSQAGGISQETQYF.

This clonotype was counted only a few times. The chain links TRBV12-3 or TRBV12-4 to TRBJ1-5; D is unresolved. Trimming shortened V by 1 base and J by 2 bases, and 12 bases separated the two germline ends. The CDR3 runs to 16 residues. The CDR3 DNA sequence: TGTGCCAGCAGTTTAGTACCAGACACCGGCAATCAGCCCCAGCATTTT. The encoded protein is CASSLVPDTGNQPQHF.

The chain links TRBV15 to TRBJ2-5; D perhaps matches TRBD1 (6 bases). Trimming removed 3 bases at V and 4 bases at J, with 15 bases between. The CDR3 runs to 15 residues. CDR1 is LNHNV, CDR2 YYDKDF, per germline (reference sequence). In nucleotides, the CDR3 is TGTGCCACCAGCAGCGCCGTTCCAGGGGCAGAGACCCAGTACTTC. Its translation: CATSSAVPGAETQYF. The full variable domain, with the rest looked up from reference TRBV15 and TRBJ2-5, is DAMVIQNPRYQVTQFGKPVTLSCSQTLNHNVMYWYQQKSSQAPKLLFHYYDKDFNNEADTPDNFQSRRPNTSFCFLDIRSPGLGDTAMYLCATSSAVPGAETQYFGPGTRLLVL.

The chain employs TRBV15 and TRBJ2-7, with D hard to call. Deletions cut 5 bases from V and 0 bases from J, with 17 bases between. Per germline, CDR1 LNHNV and CDR2 YYDKDF (reference sequence). The CDR3 totals 16 residues. The CDR3 DNA reads TGTGCCACCAGCGAGTACGCCGGGTTCTCCTCCTACGAGCAGTACTTC. It specifies CATSEYAGFSSYEQYF.

This clonotype was counted a few times. The V call is TRBV6-2 or TRBV6-3, the J call TRBJ2-7; TRBD2 agrees at 13 bases. The CDR3 is 16 residues long. After removal of 5 bases from V and 5 bases from J, the junction contained 9 bases not matched to a gene. CDR1 and CDR2 from the germline V gene are MNHEY and SVGEGT. DNA for the CDR3: TGTGCCAGCAGTCAACGGACTAGCGGGAGTTTCCACGAGCAGTACTTC. It specifies CASSQRTSGSFHEQYF.